Listed here is a single T cell receptor beta chain. Germline V gene sequence: CDR1 SGHTA, CDR2 FQGNSA. The length of the CDR3 is 14 residues. Trimming cost V 3 bases and J 0 bases, with 3 bases left between them. Profiling relied on immunoSEQ multiplex PCR, and the TCRdb table lists in-frame clones only, not all of them. Here the sample spans roughly 250,000 clones, 84% being singletons. These data are taken from a study of blood T cell repertoires in COVID-19. The source of this sequence is a human donor in a cohort sampled during active COVID-19. Source material: peripheral blood. The V and J genes are TRBV7-2 and TRBJ2-6; D call uncertain. The CDR3 DNA sequence: TGTGCCAGCAGCTTCAGCTCTGGGGCCAACGTCCTGACTTTC. It is translated as CASSFSSGANVLTF.